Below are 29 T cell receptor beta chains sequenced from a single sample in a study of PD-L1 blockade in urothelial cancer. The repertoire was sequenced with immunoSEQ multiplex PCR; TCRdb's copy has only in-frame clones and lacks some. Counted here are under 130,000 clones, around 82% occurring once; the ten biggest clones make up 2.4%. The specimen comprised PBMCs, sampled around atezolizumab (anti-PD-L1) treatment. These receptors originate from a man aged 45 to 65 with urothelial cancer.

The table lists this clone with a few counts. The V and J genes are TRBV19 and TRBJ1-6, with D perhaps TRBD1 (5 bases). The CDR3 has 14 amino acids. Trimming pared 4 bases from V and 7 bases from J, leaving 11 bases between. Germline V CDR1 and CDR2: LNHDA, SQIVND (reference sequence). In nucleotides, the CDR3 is TGTGCCAGTAGTACCAGGGTGGGGAATTCACCCCTCCACTTT. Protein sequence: CASSTRVGNSPLHF.

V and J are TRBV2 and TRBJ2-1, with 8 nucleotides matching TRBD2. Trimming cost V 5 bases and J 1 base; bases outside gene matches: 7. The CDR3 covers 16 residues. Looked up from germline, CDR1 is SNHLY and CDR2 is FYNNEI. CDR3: CASSPTGTRSYNEQFF. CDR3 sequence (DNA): TGTGCCAGCAGTCCTACCGGGACTAGGTCCTACAATGAGCAGTTCTTC.

CDR3 sequence: CASTVRTGYEQYF. In DNA form, the CDR3 reads TGTGCCAGCACTGTAAGGACAGGTTACGAGCAGTACTTC. The V and J genes are TRBV2 and TRBJ2-7; 7 bases match TRBD1. Germline CDR1 reads SNHLY; CDR2 reads FYNNEI. This CDR3 region has 13 residues. V was pared by 7 bases and J by 4 bases, with 7 bases of the junction left unmatched.

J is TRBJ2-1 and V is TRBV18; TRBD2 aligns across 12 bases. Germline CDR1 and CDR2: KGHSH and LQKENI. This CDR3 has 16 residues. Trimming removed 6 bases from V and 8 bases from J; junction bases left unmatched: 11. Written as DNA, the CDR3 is TGTGCCAGCTCCACGGTTGGACTAGCGGGAACCCATGAGCAGTTCTTC. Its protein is CASSTVGLAGTHEQFF.

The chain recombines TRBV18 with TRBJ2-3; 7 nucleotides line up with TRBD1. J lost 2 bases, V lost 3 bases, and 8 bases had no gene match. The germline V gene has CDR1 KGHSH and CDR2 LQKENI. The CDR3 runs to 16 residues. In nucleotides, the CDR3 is TGTGCCAGCTCACCCGAGGGGGCGCAACTCACAGATACGCAGTATTTT. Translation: CASSPEGAQLTDTQYF.

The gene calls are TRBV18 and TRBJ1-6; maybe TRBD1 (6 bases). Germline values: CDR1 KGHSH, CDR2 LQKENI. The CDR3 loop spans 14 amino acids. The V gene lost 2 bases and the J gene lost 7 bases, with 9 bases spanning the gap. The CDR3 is CASSPNTGNSPLHF. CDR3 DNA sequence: TGTGCCAGCTCACCAAATACAGGGAATTCACCCCTCCACTTT. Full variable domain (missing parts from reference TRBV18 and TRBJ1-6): NAGVMQNPRHLVRRRGQEARLRCSPMKGHSHVYWYRQLPEEGLKFMVYLQKENIIDESGMPKERFSAEFPKEGPSILRIQQVVRGDSAAYFCASSPNTGNSPLHFGNGTRLTVT.

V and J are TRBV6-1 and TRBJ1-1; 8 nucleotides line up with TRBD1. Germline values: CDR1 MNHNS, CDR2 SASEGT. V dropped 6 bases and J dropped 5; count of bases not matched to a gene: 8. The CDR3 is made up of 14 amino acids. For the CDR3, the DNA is TGTGCCAGCAGGGGGGACAGGCGAGGTACTGAAGCTTTCTTT. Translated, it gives CASRGDRRGTEAFF.

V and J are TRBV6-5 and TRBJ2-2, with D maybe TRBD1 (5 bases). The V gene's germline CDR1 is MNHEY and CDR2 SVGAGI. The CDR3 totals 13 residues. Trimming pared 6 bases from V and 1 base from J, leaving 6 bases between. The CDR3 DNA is TGTGCCAGCAGCACAGGGAACACCGGGGAGCTGTTTTTT. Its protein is CASSTGNTGELFF.

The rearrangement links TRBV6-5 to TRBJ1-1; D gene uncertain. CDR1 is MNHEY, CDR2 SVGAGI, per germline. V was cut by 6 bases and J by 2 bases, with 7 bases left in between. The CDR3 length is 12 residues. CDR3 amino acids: CASRLTNTEAFF. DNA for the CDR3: TGTGCCAGCAGGTTGACTAACACTGAAGCTTTCTTT.

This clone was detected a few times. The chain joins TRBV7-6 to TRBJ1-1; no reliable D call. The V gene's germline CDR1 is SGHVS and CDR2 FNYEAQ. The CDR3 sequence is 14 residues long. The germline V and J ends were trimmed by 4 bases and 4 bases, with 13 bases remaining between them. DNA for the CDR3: TGTGCCAGCAGCTCCTACAGCCCAGGCACTGAAGCTTTCTTT. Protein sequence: CASSSYSPGTEAFF.

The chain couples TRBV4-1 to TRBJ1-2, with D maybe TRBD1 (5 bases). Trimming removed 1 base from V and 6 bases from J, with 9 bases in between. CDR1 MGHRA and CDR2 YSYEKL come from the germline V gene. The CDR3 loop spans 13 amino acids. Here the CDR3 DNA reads TGCGCCAGCAGCCAAGGGTCGGGGGATGGCTACACCTTC. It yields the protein CASSQGSGDGYTF.

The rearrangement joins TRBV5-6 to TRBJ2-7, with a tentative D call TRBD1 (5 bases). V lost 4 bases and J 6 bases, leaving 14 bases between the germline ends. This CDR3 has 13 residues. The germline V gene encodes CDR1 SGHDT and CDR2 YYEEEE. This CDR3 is CASSKYSDSEQYF. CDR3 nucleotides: TGTGCCAGCAGCAAGTACAGCGACAGCGAGCAGTACTTC.

The CDR3 DNA reads as TGCGCCAGCAGCTCTCCGGGACATACGAACACTGAAGCTTTCTTT. This gives the protein CASSSPGHTNTEAFF. J is TRBJ1-1 and V is TRBV4-1; D possibly corresponds to TRBD1 (6 bases). Trimming stripped 5 bases from V and 1 base from J, with 14 bases between. CDR1 is MGHRA, CDR2 YSYEKL, per germline. The length of the CDR3 is 15 residues.

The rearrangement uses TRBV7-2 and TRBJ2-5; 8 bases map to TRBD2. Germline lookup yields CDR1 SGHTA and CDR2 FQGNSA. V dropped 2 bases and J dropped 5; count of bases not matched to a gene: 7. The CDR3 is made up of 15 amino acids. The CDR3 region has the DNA TGTGCCAGCAGCTTAATGGGACTAGTGAGGGAGACCCAGTACTTC. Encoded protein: CASSLMGLVRETQYF.

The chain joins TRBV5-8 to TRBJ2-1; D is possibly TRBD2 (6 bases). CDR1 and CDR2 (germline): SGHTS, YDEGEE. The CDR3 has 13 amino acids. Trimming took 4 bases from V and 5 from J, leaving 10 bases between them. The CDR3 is CASSVDYDNEQFF. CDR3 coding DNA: TGTGCCAGCAGCGTGGACTATGACAATGAGCAGTTCTTC.

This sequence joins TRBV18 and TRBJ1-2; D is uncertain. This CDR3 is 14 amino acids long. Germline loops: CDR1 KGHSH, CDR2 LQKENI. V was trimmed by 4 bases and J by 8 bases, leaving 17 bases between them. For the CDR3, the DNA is TGTGCCAGCTCACGTGAGGGCTGGGGTTCGGGCTACACCTTC. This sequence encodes CASSREGWGSGYTF.

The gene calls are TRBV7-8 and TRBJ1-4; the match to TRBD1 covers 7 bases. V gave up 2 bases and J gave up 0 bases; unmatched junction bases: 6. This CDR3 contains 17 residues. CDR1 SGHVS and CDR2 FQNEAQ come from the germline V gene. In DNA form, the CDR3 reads TGTGCCAGCAGCTTAACGAACAGGGGATCAACTAATGAAAAACTGTTTTTT. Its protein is CASSLTNRGSTNEKLFF.

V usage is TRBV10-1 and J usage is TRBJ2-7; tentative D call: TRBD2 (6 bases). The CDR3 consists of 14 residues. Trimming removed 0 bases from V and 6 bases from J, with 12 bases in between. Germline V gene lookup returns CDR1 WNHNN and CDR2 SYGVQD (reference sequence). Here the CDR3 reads CASSESDYPSEQYF. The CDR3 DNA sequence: TGCGCCAGCAGTGAGTCGGACTACCCTAGCGAGCAGTACTTC.

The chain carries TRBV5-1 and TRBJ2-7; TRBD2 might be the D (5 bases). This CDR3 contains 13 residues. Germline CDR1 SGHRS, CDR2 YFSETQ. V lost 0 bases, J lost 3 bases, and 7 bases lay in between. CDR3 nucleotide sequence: TGCGCCAGCAGCTTGGTTCGGGGCTACGAGCAGTACTTC. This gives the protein CASSLVRGYEQYF.

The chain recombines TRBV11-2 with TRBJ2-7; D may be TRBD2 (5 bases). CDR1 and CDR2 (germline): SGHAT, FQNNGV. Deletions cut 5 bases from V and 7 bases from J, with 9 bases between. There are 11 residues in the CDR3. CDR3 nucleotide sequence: TGTGCCAGCAGCCCATGGGAGGAGCAGTACTTC. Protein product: CASSPWEEQYF.

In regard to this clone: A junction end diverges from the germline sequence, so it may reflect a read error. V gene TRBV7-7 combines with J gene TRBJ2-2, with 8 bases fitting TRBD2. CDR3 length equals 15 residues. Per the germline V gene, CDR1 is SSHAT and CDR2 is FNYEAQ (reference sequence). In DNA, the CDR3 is TGTGCTAGCAGCCCCCCGGCGGGAGGCACCGGGGAGCTGTTTTTT. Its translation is CASSPPAGGTGELFF.

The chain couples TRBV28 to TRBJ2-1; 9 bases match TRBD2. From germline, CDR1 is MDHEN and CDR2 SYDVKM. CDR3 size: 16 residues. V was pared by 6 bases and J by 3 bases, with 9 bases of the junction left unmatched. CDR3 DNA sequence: TGTGCCAGCAGCCCCATGCGGACTAGCGACTACAATGAGCAGTTCTTC. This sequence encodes CASSPMRTSDYNEQFF.

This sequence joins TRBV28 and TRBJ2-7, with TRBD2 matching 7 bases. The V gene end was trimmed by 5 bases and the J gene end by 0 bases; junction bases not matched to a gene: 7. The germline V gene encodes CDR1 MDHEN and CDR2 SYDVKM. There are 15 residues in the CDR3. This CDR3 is CASSGRDYSSYEQYF. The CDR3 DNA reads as TGTGCCAGCAGTGGCCGGGACTATAGCTCCTACGAGCAGTACTTC. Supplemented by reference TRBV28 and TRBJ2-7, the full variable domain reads DVKVTQSSRYLVKRTGEKVFLECVQDMDHENMFWYRQDPGLGLRLIYFSYDVKMKEKGDIPEGYSVSREKKERFSLILESASTNQTSMYLCASSGRDYSSYEQYFGPGTRLTVT.

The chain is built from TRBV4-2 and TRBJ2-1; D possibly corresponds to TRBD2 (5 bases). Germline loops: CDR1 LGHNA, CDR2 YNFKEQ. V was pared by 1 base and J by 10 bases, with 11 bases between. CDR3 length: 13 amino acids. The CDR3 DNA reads TGTGCCAGCAGCCAAGCCGCTGGCGGGGAGCAGTTCTTC. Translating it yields CASSQAAGGEQFF.

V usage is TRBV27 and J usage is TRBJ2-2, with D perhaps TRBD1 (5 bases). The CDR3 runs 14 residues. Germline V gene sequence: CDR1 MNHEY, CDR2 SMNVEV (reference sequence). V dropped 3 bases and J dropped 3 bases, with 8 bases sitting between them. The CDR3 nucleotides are TGTGCCAGCAGTTTTACAGGTTACACCGGGGAGCTGTTTTTT. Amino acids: CASSFTGYTGELFF.

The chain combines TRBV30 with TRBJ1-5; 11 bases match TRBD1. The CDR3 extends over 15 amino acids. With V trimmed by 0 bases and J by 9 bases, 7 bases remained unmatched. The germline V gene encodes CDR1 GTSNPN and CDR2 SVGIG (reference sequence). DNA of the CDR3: TGTGCCTGGAGTGTACCGGGACAGGGGGTTTGGCCCCAGCATTTT. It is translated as CAWSVPGQGVWPQHF.

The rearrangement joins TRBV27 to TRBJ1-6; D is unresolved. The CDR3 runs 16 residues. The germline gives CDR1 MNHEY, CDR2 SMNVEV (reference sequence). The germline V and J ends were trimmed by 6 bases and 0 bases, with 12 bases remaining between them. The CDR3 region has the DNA TGTGCCAGCAGCCTAGGAAGGAGCTCCTATAATTCACCCCTCCACTTT. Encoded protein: CASSLGRSSYNSPLHF.

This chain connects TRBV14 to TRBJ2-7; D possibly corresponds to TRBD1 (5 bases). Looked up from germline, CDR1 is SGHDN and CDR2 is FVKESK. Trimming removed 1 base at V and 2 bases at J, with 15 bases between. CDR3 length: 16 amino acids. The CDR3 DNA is TGTGCCAGCAGCCAAGGTGTCAGCAGGGTCCCCTACGAGCAGTACTTC. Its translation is CASSQGVSRVPYEQYF.

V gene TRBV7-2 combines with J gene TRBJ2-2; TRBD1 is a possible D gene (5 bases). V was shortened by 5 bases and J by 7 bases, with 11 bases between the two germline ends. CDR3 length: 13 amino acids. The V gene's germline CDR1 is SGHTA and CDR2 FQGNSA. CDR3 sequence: CASSLRGNGELFF. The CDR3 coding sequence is TGTGCCAGCAGCCTAAGGGGAAACGGGGAGCTGTTTTTT.